The entry that follows covers one T cell receptor (beta chain) sequence. This sample was taken from a study of blood T cell repertoires in COVID-19. Some clones are missing from TCRdb's copy, which holds only in-frame ones; the method was immunoSEQ multiplex PCR. The sample lists about 52,000 clones; approximately 80% were seen once. The clonotype was recovered from a man aged 65-85 years with active COVID-19. The sample consisted of peripheral blood.

CDR3 nucleotide sequence: TGTGCCAGCAGCGTAGCCCTGGGGGACAGGGGGCTACCGAGCTCCTACAATGAGCAGTTCTTC. Its protein is CASSVALGDRGLPSSYNEQFF. The chain carries TRBV9 and TRBJ2-1; 12 bases line up with TRBD1. Germline CDR1 and CDR2: SGDLS and YYNGEE. V trimming: 0 bases; J trimming: 0 bases; junction bases outside the gene matches: 13. This CDR3 comprises 21 residues.